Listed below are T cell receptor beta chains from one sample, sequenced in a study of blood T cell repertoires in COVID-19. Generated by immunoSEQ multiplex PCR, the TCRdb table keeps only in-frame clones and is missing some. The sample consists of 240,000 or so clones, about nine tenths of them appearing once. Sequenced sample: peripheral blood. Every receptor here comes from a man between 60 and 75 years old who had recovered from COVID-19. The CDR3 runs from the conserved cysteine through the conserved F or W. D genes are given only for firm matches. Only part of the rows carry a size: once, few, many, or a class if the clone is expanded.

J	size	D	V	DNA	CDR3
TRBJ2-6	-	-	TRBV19	TGTGCCAGTAGCCTTTCCGACAGGTCTGGGGCCAACGTCCTGACTTTC	CASSLSDRSGANVLTF
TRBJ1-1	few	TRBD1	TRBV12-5	TGTGCTAGTGGTCCCCCCAGGGGGCTGAACACTGAAGCTTTCTTT	CASGPPRGLNTEAFF
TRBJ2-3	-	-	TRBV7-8	TGTGCCAGCAGCTTAGTACAAGGGGCTAACACAGATACGCAGTATTTT	CASSLVQGANTDTQYF
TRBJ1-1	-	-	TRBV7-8	TGTGCCAGCAGCATAAATGACAGGTTCCCCGAAGCTTTCTTT	CASSINDRFPEAFF
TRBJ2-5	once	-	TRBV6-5	TGTGCCAGCAGTTACGATCCTGGGCTAGCAGAGACCCAGTACTTC	CASSYDPGLAETQYF
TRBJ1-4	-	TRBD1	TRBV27	TGTGCCAGCAGGGGACAGGAAGAAAAACTGTTTTTT	CASRGQEEKLFF
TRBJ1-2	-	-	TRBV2	TGTGCCAGCCACTCTATAGGGGTCTATGGCTACACCTTC	CASHSIGVYGYTF
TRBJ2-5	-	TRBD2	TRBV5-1	TGCGCCAGCAGCGCTGCCGGGACTACGGGGGAGACCCAGTACTTC	CASSAAGTTGETQYF
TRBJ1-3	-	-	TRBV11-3	TGTGCCAGCAGCTCGGGAAACACCATATATTTT	CASSSGNTIYF
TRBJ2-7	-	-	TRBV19	TGTGCCAGTAAACCCGAGACGGGGACCTACGAGCAGTACTTC	CASKPETGTYEQYF
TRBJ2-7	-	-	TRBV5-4	TGTGCCAGCAGCTTGATGGCAGGAAGCGAGCAGTACTTC	CASSLMAGSEQYF
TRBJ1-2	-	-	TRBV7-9	TGTGCCAGCAGCCAGTGGGGGACTATAACTAACTATGGCTACACCTTC	CASSQWGTITNYGYTF
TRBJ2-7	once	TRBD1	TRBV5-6	TGTGCCAGCAGCTTGGAACAGGGGCTGAGCTCCTACGAGCAGTACTTC	CASSLEQGLSSYEQYF
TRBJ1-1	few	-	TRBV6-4	TGTGCCAGCAGTCCACGGGCTGTCACGGGGGGTGAAGCTTTCTTT	CASSPRAVTGGEAFF
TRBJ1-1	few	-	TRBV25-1	TGTGCCAGCAGCGACATCCTCATGGTTGAAGCTTTCTTT	CASSDILMVEAFF
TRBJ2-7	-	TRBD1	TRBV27	TGTGCCAGCGCGATGGGACAGGGGTCACAAGAGCAGTACTTC	CASAMGQGSQEQYF
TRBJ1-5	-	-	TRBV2	TGTGCCAGCAGCGCAGGTTTAAAGAGCAATCAGCCCCAGCATTTT	CASSAGLKSNQPQHF